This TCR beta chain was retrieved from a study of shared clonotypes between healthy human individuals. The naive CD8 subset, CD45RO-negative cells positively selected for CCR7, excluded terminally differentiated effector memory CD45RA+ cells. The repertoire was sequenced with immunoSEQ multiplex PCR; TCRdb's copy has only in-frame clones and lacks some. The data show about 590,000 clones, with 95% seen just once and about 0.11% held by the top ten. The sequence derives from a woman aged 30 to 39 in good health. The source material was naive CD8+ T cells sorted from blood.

CDR3 region: CASSVRFRGGSLDTQYF. The CDR3 coding sequence is TGTGCCAGCAGCGTACGGTTCCGGGGTGGTAGTCTTGATACGCAGTATTTT. The chain uses TRBV9 and TRBJ2-3; a possible D gene is TRBD2 (5 bases). CDR3 size: 17 residues. Per the germline V gene, CDR1 is SGDLS and CDR2 is YYNGEE. Trimming took 1 base from V and 6 from J, leaving 21 bases between them.